This TCR beta chain derives from a study of blood T cell repertoires in COVID-19. Study background: COVID-19 samples from acute and convalescent phases originated in the United States, Italy and Spain. PBMCs, B-cell-depleted T cells, or T cells were the source of the cDNA or gDNA that made up the material.

Per the authors' pipeline: Quantification of nucleated cells was approximated via reference gene primer amplification. Assay: immunoSEQ multiplex PCR; the TCRdb copy retains only in-frame clones and omits some. The DNA was the basis for D and trimming; V, J and clone size are from that table. This sample has about 150,000 clones; around 84% occur once, and the top ten carry about 6.8%. This clone was observed once. Deletions cut 3 bases from V and 0 bases from J, with 6 bases between. This CDR3 contains 15 residues. The germline V gene has CDR1 SEHNR and CDR2 FQNEAQ (reference sequence). The TCR comes from a woman between 50 and 59 years old in a cohort sampled during active or convalescent COVID-19. The specimen was peripheral blood. J is TRBJ1-6 and V is TRBV7-9; maybe TRBD1 (5 bases). The CDR3: CASSFRGSYNSPLHF. CDR3 nucleotide sequence: TGTGCCAGCAGCTTTAGGGGCTCCTATAATTCACCCCTCCACTTT.